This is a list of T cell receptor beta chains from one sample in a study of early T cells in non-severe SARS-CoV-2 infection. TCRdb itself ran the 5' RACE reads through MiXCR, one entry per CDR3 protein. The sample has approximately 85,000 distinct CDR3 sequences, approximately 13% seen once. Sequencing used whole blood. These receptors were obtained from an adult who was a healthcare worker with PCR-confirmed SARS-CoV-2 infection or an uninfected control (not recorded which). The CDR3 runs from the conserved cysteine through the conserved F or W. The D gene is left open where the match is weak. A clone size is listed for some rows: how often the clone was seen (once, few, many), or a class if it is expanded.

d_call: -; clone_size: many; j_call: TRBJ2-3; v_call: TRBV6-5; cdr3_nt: TGTGCCAGCAGTTATGAGGGAGGAGGAATGGATACGCAGTATTTT; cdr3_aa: CASSYEGGGMDTQYF
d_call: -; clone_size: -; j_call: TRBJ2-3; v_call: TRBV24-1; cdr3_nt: TGTGCCACCAGGGGAGGAGACTTAAGCACAGATACGCAGTATTTT; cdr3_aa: CATRGGDLSTDTQYF
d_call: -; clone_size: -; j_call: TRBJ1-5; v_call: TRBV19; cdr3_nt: TGTGCCAGTAGCTCCGCTGATGGAGGACGGATTTATAATCAGCCCCAGCATTTT; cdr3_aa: CASSSADGGRIYNQPQHF
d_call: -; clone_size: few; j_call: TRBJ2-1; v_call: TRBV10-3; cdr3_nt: TGTGCCATCAGTGTCGGAGCGTCTCCCAACCCCCGATCCTACAATGAGCAGTTCTTC; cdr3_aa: CAISVGASPNPRSYNEQFF
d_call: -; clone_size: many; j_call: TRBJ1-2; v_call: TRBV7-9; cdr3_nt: TGTGCCAGCAGCTTAAATCTGGGGCATGGCTACACCTTC; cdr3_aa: CASSLNLGHGYTF
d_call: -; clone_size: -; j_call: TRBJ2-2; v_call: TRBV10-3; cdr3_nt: TGTGCCATCACCGAGGGAGGACCCCTTTATACCGGGGAGCTGTTTTTT; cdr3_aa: CAITEGGPLYTGELFF
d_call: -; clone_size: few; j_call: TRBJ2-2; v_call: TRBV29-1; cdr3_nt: TGCAGCGTTGGTTCTGGCACCGCCCCCGAGCTGTTTTTT; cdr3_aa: CSVGSGTAPELFF
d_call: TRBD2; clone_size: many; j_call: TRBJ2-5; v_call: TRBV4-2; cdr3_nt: TGTGCCAGCAGCCCCGGCCGACTAGCGACGCACCAAGAGACCCAGTACTTC; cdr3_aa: CASSPGRLATHQETQYF
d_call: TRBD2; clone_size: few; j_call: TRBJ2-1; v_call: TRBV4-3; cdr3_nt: TGCGCCAGCAGCCAAGATGGGACTAGCGTACAAAGCTCCTACAATGAGCAGTTCTTC; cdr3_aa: CASSQDGTSVQSSYNEQFF
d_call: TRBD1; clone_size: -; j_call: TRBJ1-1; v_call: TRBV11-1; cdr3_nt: TGTGCCAGCAGCTTACGGACAGGGGGCCGGGACACTGAAGCTTTCTTT; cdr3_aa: CASSLRTGGRDTEAFF
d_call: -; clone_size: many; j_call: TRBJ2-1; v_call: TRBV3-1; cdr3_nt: TGTGCCAGCAGCCTGATTCCGGTCTTAGGGGCATCCTACAATGAGCAGTTCTTC; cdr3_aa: CASSLIPVLGASYNEQFF
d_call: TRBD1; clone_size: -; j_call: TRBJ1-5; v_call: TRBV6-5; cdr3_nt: TGTGCCAGCAGGAAGACAGGGGCGCATCAGCCCCAGCATTTT; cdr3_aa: CASRKTGAHQPQHF
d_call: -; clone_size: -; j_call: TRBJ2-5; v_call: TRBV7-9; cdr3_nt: TGTGCCAGCAGCCCGGTAATAATTGGAGAGACCCAGTACTTC; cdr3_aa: CASSPVIIGETQYF
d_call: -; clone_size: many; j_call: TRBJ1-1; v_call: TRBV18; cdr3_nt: TGTGCCAGCTCAGCGGACAGTGAAGCTTTCTTT; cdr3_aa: CASSADSEAFF
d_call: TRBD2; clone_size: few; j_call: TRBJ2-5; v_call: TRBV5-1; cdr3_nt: TGCGCCAGCAGCCCCCCAACTAGCGGGGCACAAGAGACCCAGTACTTC; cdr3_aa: CASSPPTSGAQETQYF
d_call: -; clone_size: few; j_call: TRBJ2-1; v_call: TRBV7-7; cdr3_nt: TGTGCTAGCAGCCCCCGGGGCGGGACCTACAATGAGCAGTTCTTC; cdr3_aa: CASSPRGGTYNEQFF
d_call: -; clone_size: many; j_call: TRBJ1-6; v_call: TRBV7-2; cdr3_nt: TGTGCCAGCAGCTTACCGGGGGAACGAAATTCACCCCTCCACTTT; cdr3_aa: CASSLPGERNSPLHF
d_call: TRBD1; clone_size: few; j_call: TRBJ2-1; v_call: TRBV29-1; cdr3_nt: TGCAGCGTCCTTGGACAGGGTTACAATGAGCAGTTCTTC; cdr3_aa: CSVLGQGYNEQFF
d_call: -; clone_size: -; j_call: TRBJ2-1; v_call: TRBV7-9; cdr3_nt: TGTGCCAGCAGCCACGGCCGACTAGTGGGTAATGAGCAGTTCTTC; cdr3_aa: CASSHGRLVGNEQFF
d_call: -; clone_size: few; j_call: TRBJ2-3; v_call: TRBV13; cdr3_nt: TGTGCCAGCAGCTTAGTATGGGGGCTGGGCACAGATACGCAGTATTTT; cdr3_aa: CASSLVWGLGTDTQYF
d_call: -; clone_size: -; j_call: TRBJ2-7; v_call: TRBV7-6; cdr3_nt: TGTGCCAGCAGCTTAACGGCGGGGCCTGCCTACGAGCAGTACTTC; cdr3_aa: CASSLTAGPAYEQYF
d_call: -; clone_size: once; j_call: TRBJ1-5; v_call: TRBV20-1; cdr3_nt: TGCAGTGCCAGAAGGGTCGCCGGCAATCAGCCCCAGCATTTT; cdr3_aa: CSARRVAGNQPQHF
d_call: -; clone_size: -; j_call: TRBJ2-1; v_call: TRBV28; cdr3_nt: TGTGCCATTCGTCCGCCGGGACCCTACAATGAGCAGTTCTTC; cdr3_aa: CAIRPPGPYNEQFF
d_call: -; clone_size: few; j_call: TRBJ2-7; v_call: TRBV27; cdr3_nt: TGTGCCAGCACCCCGGGACACTCTTACGAGCAGTACTTC; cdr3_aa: CASTPGHSYEQYF
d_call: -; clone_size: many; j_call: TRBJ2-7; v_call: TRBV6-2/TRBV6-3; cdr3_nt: TGTGCCAGCAGTTACTCGCCGACTGGCGAGCAGTACTTC; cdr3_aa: CASSYSPTGEQYF
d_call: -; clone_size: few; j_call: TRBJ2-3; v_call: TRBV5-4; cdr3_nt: TGTGCCAGCAGCTTTGGAGGGGAGTGGGATACGCAGTATTTT; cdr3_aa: CASSFGGEWDTQYF
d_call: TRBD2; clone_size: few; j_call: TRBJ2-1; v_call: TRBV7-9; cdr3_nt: TGTGCCAGCAGCCTAACGGGAGGCCCCAAATATGAGCAGTTCTTC; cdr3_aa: CASSLTGGPKYEQFF
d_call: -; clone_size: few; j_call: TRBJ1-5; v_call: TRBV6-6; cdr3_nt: TGTGCCAGCAGTTCGACAACGAGCAATCAGCCCCAGCATTTT; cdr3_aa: CASSSTTSNQPQHF
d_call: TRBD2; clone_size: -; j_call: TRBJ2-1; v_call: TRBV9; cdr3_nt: TGTGCCAGCAGCGTAGGTCTAGCGGGATCGGTGGGCGGGCAGTTCTTC; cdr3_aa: CASSVGLAGSVGGQFF
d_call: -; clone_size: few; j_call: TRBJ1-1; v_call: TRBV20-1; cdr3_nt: TGCAGTGCTACCGATGTTAGGACAGTTAACACTGAAGCTTTCTTT; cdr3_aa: CSATDVRTVNTEAFF
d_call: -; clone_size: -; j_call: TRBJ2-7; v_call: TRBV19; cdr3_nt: TGTGCCAGTAGTACCCTCGGGGGCGGGGGTTCCTACGAGCAGTACTTC; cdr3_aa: CASSTLGGGGSYEQYF
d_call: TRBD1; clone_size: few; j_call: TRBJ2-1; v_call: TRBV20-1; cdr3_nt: TGCAGTGCTAGCAATCCAGGGGGCCGTGGTGAGCAGTTCTTC; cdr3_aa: CSASNPGGRGEQFF
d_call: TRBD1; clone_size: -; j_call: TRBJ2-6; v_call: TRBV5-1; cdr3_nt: TGCGCCAGCAGCTTACAGGGGACAAGCTCTGCGGCCAACGTCCTGACTTTC; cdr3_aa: CASSLQGTSSAANVLTF
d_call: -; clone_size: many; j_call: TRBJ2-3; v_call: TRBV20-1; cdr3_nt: TGCAGTGCTAGAGATTCTAGGCTTGACGATACGCAGTATTTT; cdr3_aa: CSARDSRLDDTQYF
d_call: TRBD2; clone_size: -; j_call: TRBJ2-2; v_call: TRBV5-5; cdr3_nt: TGTGCCTGCAGCTTTTTCGCGGGGGCGAACACCGGGGAGCTGTTTTTT; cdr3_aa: CACSFFAGANTGELFF
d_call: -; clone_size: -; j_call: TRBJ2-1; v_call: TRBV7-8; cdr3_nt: TGTGCCAGCAGCTCCCTGCCGAGCTCGTCGTGGGATGAGCAGTTCTTC; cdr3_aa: CASSSLPSSSWDEQFF